The 5 T cell receptor beta chains given below trace back to one sample, sequenced in a study of T cells in Graves' hyperthyroidism and ophthalmopathy. Authors of the study amplified TCR beta CDR3 regions from RNA transcripts. TCR CDR3 regions were first amplified by RT-PCR with HTBI primers. MiXCR, applied by TCRdb to the multiplex PCR reads, yields one record per CDR3 protein. The table shows approximately 400,000 distinct CDR3 sequences, with about a sixth occurring only once. Sequencing used blood. The receptors stem from a woman aged 18-29 years with Graves' hyperthyroidism.

This clonotype showed up many times. The rearrangement joins TRBV9 to TRBJ2-5, with a weak D call TRBD2 (6 bases). Trimming pared 0 bases from V and 1 base from J, leaving 13 bases between. CDR1 SGDLS and CDR2 YYNGEE come from the germline V gene. CDR3 length: 16 amino acids. The CDR3 spells CASSVGGRGPQETQYF. The CDR3 coding sequence is TGTGCCAGCAGCGTAGGAGGGCGGGGCCCCCAAGAGACCCAGTACTTC.

For this clonotype: A much larger clone is a single base away; this may be a read error. J is TRBJ2-5 and V is TRBV4-2, with 8 bases aligning to TRBD2. V shed 0 bases, J shed 7 bases, and the junction held 13 bases outside the gene matches. The CDR3 extends over 17 amino acids. Per germline, CDR1 LGHNA and CDR2 YNFKEQ. CDR3 protein: CASSQEGASGRQGTQYF. DNA of the CDR3: TGTGCCAGCAGCCAAGAGGGGGCTAGCGGGCGTCAGGGGACCCAGTACTTC.

This clonotype was seen at least ten times. CDR3 amino acids: CASGTWAVQETQYF. The CDR3 bases are TGTGCCAGCGGCACTTGGGCGGTTCAAGAGACCCAGTACTTC. This rearrangement joins TRBV12-3 or TRBV12-4 to TRBJ2-5; D is ambiguous. V was clipped by 8 bases and J by 2 bases, with 15 bases between them. The CDR3 is made up of 14 amino acids.

There are many counts of this clonotype. This chain joins TRBV5-1 and TRBJ2-3, with 11 bases identical to TRBD2. Germline values: CDR1 SGHRS, CDR2 YFSETQ. Trimming removed 3 bases from V and 1 base from J; junction bases left unmatched: 1. The length of the CDR3 is 15 residues. CDR3 sequence reads: CASSSLAGGTDTQYF. In nucleotides, the CDR3 is TGCGCCAGCAGCTCACTAGCGGGGGGCACAGATACGCAGTATTTT.

The table lists this clonotype with many counts. The chain carries TRBV5-8 and TRBJ2-3; the D is unclear. The CDR3 runs 14 residues. Per germline, CDR1 SGHTS and CDR2 YDEGEE. V lost 4 bases and J lost 0, with 9 bases in between. The chain's CDR3 is CASSAFPSTDTQYF. CDR3 in DNA: TGTGCCAGCAGCGCATTCCCTAGCACAGATACGCAGTATTTT. The full variable domain, completed using reference TRBV5-8 and TRBJ2-3, is EAGVTQSPTHLIKTRGQQATLRCSPISGHTSVYWYQQALGLGLQFLLWYDEGEERNRGNFPPRFSGRQFPNYSSELNVNALELEDSALYLCASSAFPSTDTQYFGPGTRLTVL.